What follows describes a single T cell receptor (beta chain). No cognate antigen has been identified for it. Per-base quality was not reported, and no clone a single base away is much larger than it. The data were produced on an Illumina NovaSeq 6000. cDNA libraries for TCRalpha and TCRbeta were prepared by 5'RACE using constant-segment primers, with sample barcodes and unique molecular identifiers added. Trizol reagent was used to extract RNA from every sample. The libraries were amplified in two PCR steps, and the second step added a second sample barcode and Illumina TruSeq adapters. Sequencing of the libraries was done on an Illumina NovaSeq, producing 2 x 150 bp paired-end reads. On the authors' methods: Demultiplexing of reads and collapsing into UMI-guided consensus sequences were performed with migec v1.2.7. Using mixcr v2.1.11, the UMI consensuses were aligned to TRA and TRB V and J templates and assembled into clonotypes. A clonotype was counted as expanded or contracted only when both edgeR and NoisET called the clonotype significant, with the noise models trained on biological replicates. edgeR calls used a false discovery rate-adjusted p below 0.01 and a log2 fold-change threshold of 1. PCA with hierarchical clustering of max-normalized trajectories of the 1000 most abundant clonotypes was used as exploratory dynamics analysis. Separately sequenced CD4+ and CD8+ repertoires were used to assign the CD4 or CD8 phenotype of responding clones. The raw public data were reprocessed by TCRdb itself: fastp quality trimming at Q25, MiXCR clonotype calling, in-frame beta chains only. Every distinct CDR3 protein forms one entry, paired with its most common genes and DNA. Clone size and V and J calls follow TCRdb, not the original study. This sample has around 450,000 distinct CDR3 sequences in its table, and roughly 26% of those were observed once. Of the sample, roughly 8.9% is held by the ten largest clones.

The sample is drawn from a study of T-cell memory formation after mild COVID-19 (dated by TCRdb to the early 2020s). Regarding the complete study: TCR sequence clusters from the two donors were largely donor specific. Two young, previously healthy adult volunteers, one female and one male, were included in the cohort. In a couple of donors, T-cell clones that expanded and contracted after mild COVID-19 were followed by sequencing TCRalpha and TCRbeta repertoires longitudinally.

Broad study findings and their caveats: Clones that contracted from day 15 to 85 showed balanced CD4/CD8 phenotypes, whereas a second wave of clones that expanded from day 15 to 37 leaned towards CD4+. Some responding clones were detected in pre-infection memory, suggesting pre-existing cross-reactive memory T cells joined the SARS-CoV-2 response. Contracting CD4+ clones were found mainly in CM and EM memory subsets, while CD8+ clones were enriched in EMRA. SARS-CoV-2 specificity was not confirmed for the second-wave clones peaking on day 37. The study covered only two mild cases, and larger cohorts including severe cases with pre-infection samples were considered necessary.

Ficoll-Paque density gradient centrifugation was used to isolate PBMCs. This TCR came from an adult woman who had mild COVID-19 (a few samples of this study predate the infection). The sample titles of this study are shuffled in the database, so cell type and time point are left out; the donor was told from shared clones. The sample taken for sequencing was PBMCs or a T cell subset sorted from them (not recorded which).

The DNA reads as follows: TGCGCCAGCAGCCCCCTTCTCGGGATGTACGAGCAGTACTTC. It translates to CASSPLLGMYEQYF. The V and J genes are TRBV5-1 and TRBJ2-7; TRBD2 is perhaps the D gene, given 5 matching bases. V drops 4 bases and J drops 4 bases, leaving 15 bases in between. Inclusive of the bounding cysteine and phenylalanine, the CDR3 is 14 residues long. The sequence is cut down to CDR3 DNA, 42 bases in frame from base 1. The germline V gene encodes CDR1 SGHRS and CDR2 YFSETQ.